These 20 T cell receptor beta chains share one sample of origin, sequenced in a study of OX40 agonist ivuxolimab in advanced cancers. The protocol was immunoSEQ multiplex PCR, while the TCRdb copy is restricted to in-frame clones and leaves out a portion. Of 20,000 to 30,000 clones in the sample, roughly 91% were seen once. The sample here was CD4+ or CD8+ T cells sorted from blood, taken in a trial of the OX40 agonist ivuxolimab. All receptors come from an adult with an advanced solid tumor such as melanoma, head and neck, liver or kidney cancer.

Here the CDR3 reads CASSFSGGLFQPQHF. DNA for the CDR3: TGTGCCAGCAGTTTTAGTGGGGGGTTATTTCAGCCCCAGCATTTT. The genes are TRBV27 and TRBJ1-5, with D perhaps matching TRBD1 (5 bases). The germline CDR1 and CDR2 sequences are MNHEY and SMNVEV (reference sequence). Trimming shortened V by 3 bases and J by 6 bases, and 15 bases separated the two germline ends. There are 15 residues in the CDR3.

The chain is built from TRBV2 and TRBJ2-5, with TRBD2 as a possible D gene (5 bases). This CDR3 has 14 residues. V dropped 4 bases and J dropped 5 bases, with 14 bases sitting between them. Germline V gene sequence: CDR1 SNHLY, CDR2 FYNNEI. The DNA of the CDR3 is TGTGCCAGCAGTGTGGAGGCTAGCTTCGAGACCCAGTACTTC. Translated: CASSVEASFETQYF.

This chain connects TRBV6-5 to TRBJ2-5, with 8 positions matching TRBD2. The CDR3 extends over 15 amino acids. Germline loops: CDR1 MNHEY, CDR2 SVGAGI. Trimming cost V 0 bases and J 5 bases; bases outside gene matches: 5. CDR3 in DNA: TGTGCCAGCAGTTACTCGTGGGGCGGGAGGGAGACCCAGTACTTC. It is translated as CASSYSWGGRETQYF.

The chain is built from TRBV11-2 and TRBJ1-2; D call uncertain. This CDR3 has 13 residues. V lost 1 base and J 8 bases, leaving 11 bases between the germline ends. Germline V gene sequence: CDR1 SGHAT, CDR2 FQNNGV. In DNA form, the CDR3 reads TGTGCCAGCAGCTTAGGCAACGACGTAGGCTACACCTTC. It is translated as CASSLGNDVGYTF.

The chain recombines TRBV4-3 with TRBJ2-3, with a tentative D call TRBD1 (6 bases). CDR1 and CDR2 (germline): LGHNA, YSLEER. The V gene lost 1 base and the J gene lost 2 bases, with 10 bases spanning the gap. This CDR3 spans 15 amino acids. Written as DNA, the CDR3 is TGCGCCAGCAGCCAAGGTGGGGGCCTCACAGATACGCAGTATTTT. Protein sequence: CASSQGGGLTDTQYF.

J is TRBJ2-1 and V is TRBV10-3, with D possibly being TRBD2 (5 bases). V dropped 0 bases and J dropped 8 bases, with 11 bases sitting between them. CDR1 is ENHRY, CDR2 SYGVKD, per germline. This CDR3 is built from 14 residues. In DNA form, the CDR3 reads TGTGCCATCAGTGAGTCAACTAGTAGGGATGAGCAGTTCTTC. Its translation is CAISESTSRDEQFF.

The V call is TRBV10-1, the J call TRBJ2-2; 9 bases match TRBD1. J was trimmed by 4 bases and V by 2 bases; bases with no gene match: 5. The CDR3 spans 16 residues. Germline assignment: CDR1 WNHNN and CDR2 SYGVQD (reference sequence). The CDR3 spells CASSEPGQGPTGELFF. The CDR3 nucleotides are TGCGCCAGCAGTGAGCCGGGACAGGGCCCCACCGGGGAGCTGTTTTTT.

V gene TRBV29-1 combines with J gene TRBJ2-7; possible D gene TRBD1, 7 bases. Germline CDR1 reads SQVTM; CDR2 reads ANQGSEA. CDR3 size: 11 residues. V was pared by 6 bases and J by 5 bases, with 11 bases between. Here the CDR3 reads CSVQGGNEQYF. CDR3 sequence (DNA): TGCAGCGTCCAGGGGGGAAACGAGCAGTACTTC.

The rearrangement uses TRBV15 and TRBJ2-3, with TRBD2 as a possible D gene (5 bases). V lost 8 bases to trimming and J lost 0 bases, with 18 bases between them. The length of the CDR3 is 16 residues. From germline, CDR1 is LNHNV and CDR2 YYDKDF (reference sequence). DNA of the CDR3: TGTGCCACCCGCGGGTGGAGCGATGAGAGCACAGATACGCAGTATTTT. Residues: CATRGWSDESTDTQYF.

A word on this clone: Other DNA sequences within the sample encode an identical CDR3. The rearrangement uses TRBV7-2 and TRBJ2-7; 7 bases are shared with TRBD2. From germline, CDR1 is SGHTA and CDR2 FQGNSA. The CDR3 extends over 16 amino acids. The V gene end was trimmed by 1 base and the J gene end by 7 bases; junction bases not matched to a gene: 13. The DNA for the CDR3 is TGTGCCAGCAGCTTAGATGGGTCTAGCGGATTCTATGAGCAGTACTTC. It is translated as CASSLDGSSGFYEQYF.

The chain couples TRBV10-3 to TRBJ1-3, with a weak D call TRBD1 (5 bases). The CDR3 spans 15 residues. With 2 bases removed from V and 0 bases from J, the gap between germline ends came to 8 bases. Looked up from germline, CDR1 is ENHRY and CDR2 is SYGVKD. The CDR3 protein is CAISERDGSGNTIYF. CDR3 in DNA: TGTGCCATCAGTGAGCGGGACGGCTCTGGAAACACCATATATTTT.

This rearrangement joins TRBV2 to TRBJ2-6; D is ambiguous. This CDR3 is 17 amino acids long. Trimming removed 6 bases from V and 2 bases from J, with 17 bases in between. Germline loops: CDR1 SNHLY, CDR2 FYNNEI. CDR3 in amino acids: CASRDTRPVPGANVLTF. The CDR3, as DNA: TGTGCCAGCAGAGACACTCGACCGGTCCCTGGGGCCAACGTCCTGACTTTC.

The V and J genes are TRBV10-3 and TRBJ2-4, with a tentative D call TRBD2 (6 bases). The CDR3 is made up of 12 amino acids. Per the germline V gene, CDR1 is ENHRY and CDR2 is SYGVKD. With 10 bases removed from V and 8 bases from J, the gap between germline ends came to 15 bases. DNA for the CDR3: TGTGCCACCAGGGAGGCGCCGGACATTCAGTACTTC. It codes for CATREAPDIQYF.

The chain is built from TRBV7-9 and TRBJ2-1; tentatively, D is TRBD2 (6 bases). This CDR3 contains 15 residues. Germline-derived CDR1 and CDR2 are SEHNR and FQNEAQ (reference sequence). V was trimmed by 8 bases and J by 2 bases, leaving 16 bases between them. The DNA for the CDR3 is TGTGCCAGCTCACTTTATAGCGGCCCCTACAATGAGCAGTTCTTC. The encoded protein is CASSLYSGPYNEQFF.

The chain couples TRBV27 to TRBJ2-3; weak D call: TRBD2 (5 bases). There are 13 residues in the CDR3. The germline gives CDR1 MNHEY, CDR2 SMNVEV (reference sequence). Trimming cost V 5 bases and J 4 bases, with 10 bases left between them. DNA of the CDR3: TGTGCCAGCAGTACCACTAGAGCAGATACGCAGTATTTT. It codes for CASSTTRADTQYF.

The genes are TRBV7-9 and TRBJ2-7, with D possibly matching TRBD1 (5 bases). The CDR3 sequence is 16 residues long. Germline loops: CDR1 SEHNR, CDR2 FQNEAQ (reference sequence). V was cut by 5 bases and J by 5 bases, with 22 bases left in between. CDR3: CASSLQPGLWGDEQYF. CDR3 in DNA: TGTGCCAGCAGCCTCCAACCGGGCTTATGGGGCGACGAGCAGTACTTC.

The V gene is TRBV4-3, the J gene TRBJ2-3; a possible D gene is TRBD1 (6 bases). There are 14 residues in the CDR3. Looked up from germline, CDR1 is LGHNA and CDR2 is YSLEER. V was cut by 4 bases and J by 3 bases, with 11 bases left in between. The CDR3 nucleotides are TGCGCCAGCAGCCTCCAGGGGCCTACAGATACGCAGTATTTT. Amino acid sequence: CASSLQGPTDTQYF.

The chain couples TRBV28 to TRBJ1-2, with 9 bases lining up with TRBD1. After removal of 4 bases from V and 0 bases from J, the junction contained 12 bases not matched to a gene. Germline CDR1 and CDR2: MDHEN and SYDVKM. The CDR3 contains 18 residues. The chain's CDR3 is CASSWPPGQGLANYGYTF. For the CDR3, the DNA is TGTGCCAGCAGTTGGCCTCCGGGACAGGGCTTAGCTAACTATGGCTACACCTTC.

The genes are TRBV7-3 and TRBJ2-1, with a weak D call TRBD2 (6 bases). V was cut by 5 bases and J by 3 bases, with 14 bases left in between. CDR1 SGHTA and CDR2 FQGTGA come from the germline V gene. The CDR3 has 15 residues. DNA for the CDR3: TGTGCCAGCAGCCCCGGGGGAGGAATCTACAATGAGCAGTTCTTC. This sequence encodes CASSPGGGIYNEQFF. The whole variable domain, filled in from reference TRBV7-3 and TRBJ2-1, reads GAGVSQTPSNKVTEKGKYVELRCDPISGHTALYWYRQSLGQGPEFLIYFQGTGAADDSGLPNDRFFAVRPEGSVSTLKIQRTERGDSAVYLCASSPGGGIYNEQFFGPGTRLTVL.

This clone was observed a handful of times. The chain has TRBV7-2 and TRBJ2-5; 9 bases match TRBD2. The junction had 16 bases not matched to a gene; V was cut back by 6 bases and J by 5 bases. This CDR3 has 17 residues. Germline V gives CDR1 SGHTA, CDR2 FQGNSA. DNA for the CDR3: TGTGCCAGCAGTCCGGGGCTGTTGCGGGGGGGAACGGAGACCCAGTACTTC. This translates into CASSPGLLRGGTETQYF. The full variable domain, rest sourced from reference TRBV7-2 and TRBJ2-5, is GAGVSQSPSNKVTEKGKDVELRCDPISGHTALYWYRQSLGQGLEFLIYFQGNSAPDKSGLPSDRFSAERTGGSVSTLTIQRTQQEDSAVYLCASSPGLLRGGTETQYFGPGTRLLVL.